What follows describes a single T cell receptor beta chain. Its antigen is unknown. Assay used: immunoSEQ multiplex PCR; TCRdb lists only in-frame clones, some missing. The repertoire has around 250,000 clones, 90% of them found once; the top ten carry 0.37%. The donors were members of the validation cohort comprising approximately 120 subjects, separate from the roughly 680-subject first cohort. The sample originates from a study of cytomegalovirus exposure and HLA in healthy donors. Broader study findings: Investigators reported 150 to 200 TCR beta chains as tied to cytomegalovirus. Most TCR sequences were seen very rarely across donors, but some public TCRs occurred in many. According to a later analysis, TCR clusters from the first cohort tended to co-occur in the roughly 110 validation repertoires.

V was clipped by 10 bases and J by 8 bases; unmatched bases: 10. Per the germline V gene, CDR1 is ENHRY and CDR2 is SYGVKD. The CDR3 is made up of 13 amino acids. The TCR sequence derives from a woman aged 18-35 years in good health and CMV-seronegative. Material for sequencing was PBMCs. This chain uses TRBV10-3 with TRBJ2-1; 8 bases are a match to TRBD1. The CDR3 nucleotides are TGTGCCAGTTCCGGGACAGGAGGGGATGAGCAGTTCTTC. Translation: CASSGTGGDEQFF.